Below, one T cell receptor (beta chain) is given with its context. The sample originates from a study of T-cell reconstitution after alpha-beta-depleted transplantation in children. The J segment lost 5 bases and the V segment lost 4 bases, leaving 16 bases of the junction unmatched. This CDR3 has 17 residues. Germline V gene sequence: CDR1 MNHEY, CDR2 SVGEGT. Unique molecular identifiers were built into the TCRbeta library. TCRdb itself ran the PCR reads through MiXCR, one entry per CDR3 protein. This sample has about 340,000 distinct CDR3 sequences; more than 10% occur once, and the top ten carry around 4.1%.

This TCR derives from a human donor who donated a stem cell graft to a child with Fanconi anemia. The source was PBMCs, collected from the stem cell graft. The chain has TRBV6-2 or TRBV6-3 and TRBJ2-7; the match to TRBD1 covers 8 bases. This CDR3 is CASSSWTPRQGTDEQYF. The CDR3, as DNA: TGTGCCAGCAGTTCCTGGACACCCAGACAGGGGACCGACGAGCAGTACTTC.